The next 10 T cell receptor beta chains were all read from a single sample in a study of neurological immune-mediated disorders. In TCRdb, the 5' RACE reads were re-called with MiXCR into one record per CDR3 protein. The data hold roughly 29,000 distinct CDR3 sequences, with under 30% observed a single time. The sequenced material came from CD4+ T cells from blood. These receptors all come from a man aged 50-59 years with HTLV-1-associated myelopathy (HAM/TSP).

The gene calls are TRBV20-1 and TRBJ2-7; D is unclear. V lost 5 bases to trimming and J lost 6 bases, with 14 bases between them. This CDR3 region has 12 residues. Germline CDR1 reads DFQATT; CDR2 reads SNEGSKA (reference sequence). The CDR3 here is CSARTSNGEQYF. DNA for the CDR3: TGCAGTGCTCGAACTTCGAATGGCGAGCAGTACTTC.

Ten or more counts support this clonotype. The chain recombines TRBV20-1 with TRBJ1-3, with 7 bases matching TRBD1. The CDR3 loop spans 14 amino acids. Germline CDR1 reads DFQATT; CDR2 reads SNEGSKA (reference sequence). V trimming: 4 bases; J trimming: 4 bases; junction bases outside the gene matches: 7. The CDR3 DNA sequence: TGCAGTGCTACACAGACAGGGAAAGGAAACACCATATATTTT. Translating gives CSATQTGKGNTIYF.

This clonotype appeared many times. This chain joins TRBV20-1 and TRBJ1-5; tentative D call: TRBD1 (5 bases). Trimming cost V 0 bases and J 0 bases, with 12 bases left between them. The CDR3 is made up of 16 amino acids. From germline, CDR1 is DFQATT and CDR2 SNEGSKA (reference sequence). CDR3 sequence reads: CSARETGDYSNQPQHF. The DNA for the CDR3 is TGCAGTGCTAGAGAAACAGGTGACTATAGCAATCAGCCCCAGCATTTT.

The chain joins TRBV5-1 to TRBJ2-1, with 8 nucleotides matching TRBD2. There are 18 residues in the CDR3. V lost 5 bases and J lost 0; bases outside the gene matches: 13. The germline CDR1 and CDR2 sequences are SGHRS and YFSETQ. CDR3 in amino acids: CASRSRGGGCSSYNEQFF. CDR3 DNA sequence: TGCGCCAGCAGGTCGAGGGGCGGGGGGTGCAGCTCCTACAATGAGCAGTTCTTC.

This clonotype was seen at least ten times. This chain uses TRBV7-2 with TRBJ2-7; no clear D. Germline loops: CDR1 SGHTA, CDR2 FQGNSA. This CDR3 has 13 amino acids. Trimming stripped 1 base from V and 4 bases from J, with 8 bases between. CDR3 bases: TGTGCCAGCAGCTTAGGAAGATATTACGAGCAGTACTTC. It translates to CASSLGRYYEQYF.

The chain recombines TRBV9 with TRBJ2-7; no firm D call. Germline CDR1 is SGDLS and CDR2 is YYNGEE. The CDR3 runs to 14 residues. V was shortened by 1 base and J by 5 bases, with 13 bases between the two germline ends. CDR3 sequence: CASSVWWGSHEQYF. CDR3 DNA: TGTGCCAGCAGCGTATGGTGGGGTTCCCACGAGCAGTACTTC.

The rearrangement joins TRBV5-1 to TRBJ1-5, with D unclear. V lost 2 bases and J 5 bases, leaving 8 bases between the germline ends. This CDR3 comprises 13 residues. Germline lookup yields CDR1 SGHRS and CDR2 YFSETQ. The CDR3 DNA reads TGCGCCAGCAGCTTAGGGCCTGATCAGCCCCAGCATTTT. Translation: CASSLGPDQPQHF.

In its sample, this clonotype was seen many times. The chain combines TRBV29-1 with TRBJ2-1, with D hard to call. Germline loops: CDR1 SQVTM, CDR2 ANQGSEA. The CDR3 covers 11 residues. Trimming shortened V by 7 bases and J by 9 bases, and 13 bases separated the two germline ends. The CDR3 sequence: CSATLRGEQFF. The CDR3, as DNA: TGCAGCGCCACCCTCCGAGGTGAGCAGTTCTTC.

In this sample, this clonotype turned up many times. This chain joins TRBV12-3 or TRBV12-4 and TRBJ2-1, with TRBD2 identical over 10 bases. The CDR3 covers 16 residues. The trim removed 1 base at V and 4 bases at J, leaving 4 bases unmatched. The CDR3 loop reads CASSLEASGGYNEQFF. DNA of the CDR3: TGTGCCAGCAGTTTAGAGGCTAGCGGGGGATACAATGAGCAGTTCTTC.

This clonotype appeared many times. The chain has TRBV7-6 and TRBJ1-1, with no clear D. The CDR3 runs to 13 residues. V was clipped by 4 bases and J by 5 bases, with 11 bases between them. The V gene's germline CDR1 is SGHVS and CDR2 FNYEAQ. DNA for the CDR3: TGTGCCAGCAGCTCCGGACGGACTACTGAAGCTTTCTTT. This codes for CASSSGRTTEAFF.